Listed below are T cell receptor beta chains from one sample, sequenced in a study of T-cell reconstitution after alpha-beta-depleted transplantation in children. TCRdb used MiXCR to reprocess the PCR reads, holding one entry per CDR3 protein. The sample comprises about 220,000 distinct CDR3 sequences, around a sixth of which are singletons, and about two fifths rests with the top ten. Sample: PBMCs, mostly from graft donor cells, taken 360 days after TCRalphabeta/CD19-depleted stem cell transplant. The receptor set was obtained from a male patient between 2 and 10 years old who had a stem cell transplant for acute lymphoblastic leukemia, so the T cells may come from the graft donor. The CDR3 runs from the conserved cysteine through the conserved F or W. A D gene is named only where the DNA matches it firmly. A clone size is listed for some rows: how often the clone was seen (once, few, many), or a class if it is expanded.

TGCAGTGCTAGTTCCGGGAGAGGCACCGGGGAGCTGTTTTTT | CSASSGRGTGELFF | NA | TRBJ2-2 | TRBV20-1 | NA
TGTGCCAGCAGTTTAGCGGGGGGACAAGTCAATGAGCAGTTCTTC | CASSLAGGQVNEQFF | NA | TRBJ2-1 | TRBV12-3/TRBV12-4 | many
TGCGCCAGCAGTGAGACCGAGGACATATGGGAAAAACTGTTTTTT | CASSETEDIWEKLFF | NA | TRBJ1-4 | TRBV10-1 | NA
TGCAGTGCGGGGACAGGGGGGAGCTCCTACAATGAGCAGTTCTTC | CSAGTGGSSYNEQFF | TRBD1 | TRBJ2-1 | TRBV20-1 | many
TGCAGCGTTGGCGGGGAGAGTAACTCCTACGAGCAGTACTTC | CSVGGESNSYEQYF | NA | TRBJ2-7 | TRBV29-1 | few
TGTGCCAGCAGCACCCGGAGGGGATGGGACACCGGGGAGCTGTTTTTT | CASSTRRGWDTGELFF | NA | TRBJ2-2 | TRBV5-6 | few
TGCAGTGCTAGAGAAAGGCAGGGATGGACTGAAGCTTTCTTT | CSARERQGWTEAFF | NA | TRBJ1-1 | TRBV20-1 | many
TGCGCCAGCAGCTTGGAGTTCCCGGGGGCAGATACGCAGTATTTT | CASSLEFPGADTQYF | NA | TRBJ2-3 | TRBV5-1 | few
TGTGCCAGCAGTGGGACAGGGGGAACCTACGAGCAGTACTTC | CASSGTGGTYEQYF | TRBD1 | TRBJ2-7 | TRBV12-3/TRBV12-4 | few
TGTGCCATCAGTGATTCCATAAGGGGCACTGAAGCTTTCTTT | CAISDSIRGTEAFF | NA | TRBJ1-1 | TRBV10-3 | many
TGTGCCACCAGAGGGGGCGGCAATCAGCCCCAGCATTTT | CATRGGGNQPQHF | TRBD1 | TRBJ1-5 | TRBV15 | once
TGTGCCAGCAGCTCTCAGGGGTCCGCTGAAGCTTTCTTT | CASSSQGSAEAFF | NA | TRBJ1-1 | TRBV7-3 | few
TGTGCCAGCAGCTCGGGGACTAGCGGATACTCCTACGAGCAGTACTTC | CASSSGTSGYSYEQYF | TRBD2 | TRBJ2-7 | TRBV7-8 | NA
TGTGCCAGCACCCACTCAATGGGGGGCCTCTTTGAGCAGTACTTC | CASTHSMGGLFEQYF | NA | TRBJ2-7 | TRBV7-2 | few
TGTGCCACCAGTGACATATACAGGGACGAGCAGTACTTC | CATSDIYRDEQYF | NA | TRBJ2-7 | TRBV24-1 | few
TGTGCCAGCAGCGTAGAGGGTAGCGGGGGTTTCAATGAGCAGTTCTTC | CASSVEGSGGFNEQFF | TRBD2 | TRBJ2-1 | TRBV9 | few
TGCAGTGCGCCTAAAAAGGACAGAAGCAATCAGCCCCAGCATTTT | CSAPKKDRSNQPQHF | NA | TRBJ1-5 | TRBV20-1 | NA
TGTGCCAGCAGCTCCCCCGACGGACAGGCCGATGGCGAGCAGTACTTC | CASSSPDGQADGEQYF | TRBD1 | TRBJ2-7 | TRBV7-9 | NA
TGTGCCAGCAGCTTAGTCTTCGGCGAAACCGGGGAGCTGTTTTTT | CASSLVFGETGELFF | NA | TRBJ2-2 | TRBV7-6 | few
TGTGCCAGCAGTGAATCGCTCAATAAGCAGTTCTTC | CASSESLNKQFF | NA | TRBJ2-1 | TRBV25-1 | NA
TGCAGTGCTCCGGGCCCGCTTAGGGGAAACACCATATATTTT | CSAPGPLRGNTIYF | NA | TRBJ1-3 | TRBV20-1 | NA
TGTGCCACCAGCCGGGACAGGGGGCCAGATACGCAGTATTTT | CATSRDRGPDTQYF | TRBD1 | TRBJ2-3 | TRBV15 | many
TGTGCCATCAGTGGGGGACAGGATAGCAATCAGCCCCAGCATTTT | CAISGGQDSNQPQHF | TRBD1 | TRBJ1-5 | TRBV10-3 | few
TGTGCCAGCAGCTCCGACCCGGGCCTAAGCTATGGCTACACCTTC | CASSSDPGLSYGYTF | NA | TRBJ1-2 | TRBV7-8 | NA
TGTGCCAGCAGTTTATCAGGTGACGCTACCGGGGAGCTGTTTTTT | CASSLSGDATGELFF | NA | TRBJ2-2 | TRBV12-3/TRBV12-4 | few
TGCAGCGTTGAGGGGTTGAGCTCCTACGAGCAGTACTTC | CSVEGLSSYEQYF | NA | TRBJ2-7 | TRBV29-1 | many
TGTGCCAGCAGAACCCCGGGACAGGATAACGAGCAGTACTTC | CASRTPGQDNEQYF | TRBD1 | TRBJ2-7 | TRBV6-1 | NA
TGTGCCAGCAGCCAGGCTAGCACAGATACGCAGTATTTT | CASSQASTDTQYF | NA | TRBJ2-3 | TRBV3-1 | NA
TGTGCCAGCAGCTTATATTTCGGGGGAAATAACTATGGCTACACCTTC | CASSLYFGGNNYGYTF | NA | TRBJ1-2 | TRBV5-6 | medium-sized
TGTGCCATCAGTGAAACCGACAGCCTGGGGTCCTACGAGCAGTACTTC | CAISETDSLGSYEQYF | NA | TRBJ2-7 | TRBV10-3 | few
TGCAGTGCTAGAAGGGGACAGGGTGTGAATAATTCACCCCTCCACTTT | CSARRGQGVNNSPLHF | TRBD1 | TRBJ1-6 | TRBV20-1 | few
TGCAGTGCTAGCCCCGGGCTCGAGCGCACAGATACGCAGTATTTT | CSASPGLERTDTQYF | NA | TRBJ2-3 | TRBV20-1 | NA
TGCAGTGCTAGAGATACGACCATCCTCCCTAATTCACCCCTCCACTTT | CSARDTTILPNSPLHF | NA | TRBJ1-6 | TRBV20-1 | NA
TGTGCCAGCAGTTTATATTTGGTGGATGAGCAGTTCTTC | CASSLYLVDEQFF | NA | TRBJ2-1 | TRBV27 | few
TGTGCCAGCAGTCCCCATGTAGCTGGGGCCAACGTCCTGACTTTC | CASSPHVAGANVLTF | NA | TRBJ2-6 | TRBV28 | NA
TGTGCCAGCAGCTTAGCAACGGGCACCGGGGCCAACGTCCTGACTTTC | CASSLATGTGANVLTF | NA | TRBJ2-6 | TRBV7-8 | NA
TGTGCCAGCAGGGTTAACAGGGACACTGAAGCTTTCTTT | CASRVNRDTEAFF | NA | TRBJ1-1 | TRBV12-3/TRBV12-4 | few
TGTGCCAGCAGTTCCCCCAAAGCGGGAGTCCCCTACAATGAGCAGTTCTTC | CASSSPKAGVPYNEQFF | TRBD2 | TRBJ2-1 | TRBV28 | NA
TGTGCCCCTGCTCCGCTCCGTGGCTACACCTTC | CAPAPLRGYTF | NA | TRBJ1-2 | TRBV10-3 | few
TGTGCCAGCAGTTACCGTCCTCTAGCGGGGGGATCCAATGAGCAGTTCTTC | CASSYRPLAGGSNEQFF | TRBD2 | TRBJ2-1 | TRBV12-3/TRBV12-4 | NA
TGTGCCAGCAGCCCGGGACAGTCCGAATATGAGCAGTTCTTC | CASSPGQSEYEQFF | TRBD1 | TRBJ2-1 | TRBV4-2 | few
TGTGCCAGCCAGCCCAGGGGGCGGGACAGTATAGTTTTT | CASQPRGRDSIVF | TRBD1 | TRBJ1-4 | TRBV6-5 | many
TGCGCCAGCAGCCAAGTCCTGGGACTAGCGGGGAGCTACGAGCAGTACTTC | CASSQVLGLAGSYEQYF | TRBD2 | TRBJ2-7 | TRBV4-1 | NA
TGTGCCAGCATCGCTTCCTGGGAGCGGGCCAAAAACATTCAGTACTTC | CASIASWERAKNIQYF | NA | TRBJ2-4 | TRBV27 | few
TGTGCCAGCAGCCATCGGGACCTTGCCGGGGAGCTGTTTTTT | CASSHRDLAGELFF | NA | TRBJ2-2 | TRBV7-9 | few
TGTGCCAGCAGTCCCGGCCACATCGACCTCTTGGGGGAGACCCAGTACTTC | CASSPGHIDLLGETQYF | NA | TRBJ2-5 | TRBV7-9 | NA
TGTGCCATCAGTGAAACAGGGGGCGCGAACACCGGGGAGCTGTTTTTT | CAISETGGANTGELFF | TRBD1 | TRBJ2-2 | TRBV10-3 | NA
TGTGCCAGCAGTTTAATAGTTGCAACTAATGAAAAACTGTTTTTT | CASSLIVATNEKLFF | NA | TRBJ1-4 | TRBV12-3/TRBV12-4 | NA
TGTGCCAGCAGCTTTACTAGCGGGGGGCTCCCCTACGAGCAGTACTTC | CASSFTSGGLPYEQYF | TRBD2 | TRBJ2-7 | TRBV11-2 | many
TGTGCCAGCAGTTTTAGGCCGGGACAGGGTAATGAAAAACTGTTTTTT | CASSFRPGQGNEKLFF | TRBD1 | TRBJ1-4 | TRBV27 | NA
TGTGCCAGCAGTTTTAGACAGGGGGGAGATACGCAGTATTTT | CASSFRQGGDTQYF | TRBD1 | TRBJ2-3 | TRBV7-6 | NA
TGTGCCAGCAGCGGGGGACTAGTCTCCTCCGAGCAGTACTTC | CASSGGLVSSEQYF | TRBD2 | TRBJ2-7 | TRBV9 | NA
TGTGCCAGCAGTTTTGGTCCTTTAGCGGGGCCTGGGAATGAGCAGTTCTTC | CASSFGPLAGPGNEQFF | TRBD2 | TRBJ2-1 | TRBV27 | many
TGCGCCAGCAGCCTAGCGGAGCTCTCCTACGAGCAGTACTTC | CASSLAELSYEQYF | TRBD2 | TRBJ2-7 | TRBV5-1 | NA
TGCGCCAGCAGCTTGGCCAGGGCGACCCAAGAGACCCAGTACTTC | CASSLARATQETQYF | NA | TRBJ2-5 | TRBV5-1 | NA